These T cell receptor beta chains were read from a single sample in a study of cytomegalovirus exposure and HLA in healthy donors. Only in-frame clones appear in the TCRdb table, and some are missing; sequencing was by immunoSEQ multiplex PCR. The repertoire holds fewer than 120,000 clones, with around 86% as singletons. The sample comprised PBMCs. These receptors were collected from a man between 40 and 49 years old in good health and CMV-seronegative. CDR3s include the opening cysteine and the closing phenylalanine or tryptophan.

CDR3 protein: CASSPPGTGIGNYGYTF
J gene: TRBJ1-2
V gene: TRBV18

CDR3 protein: CASLSPTGEAFF
J gene: TRBJ1-1
V gene: TRBV5-1

CDR3 protein: CASSPRSQGRGGGNSPLHF
J gene: TRBJ1-6
V gene: TRBV5-1

CDR3 protein: CASSAGQGGNQPQHF
J gene: TRBJ1-5
V gene: TRBV6-1

CDR3 protein: CASSSEGDTQYF
J gene: TRBJ2-3
V gene: TRBV28

CDR3 protein: CASSQRTGIPIGYEQYF
J gene: TRBJ2-7
V gene: TRBV7-7

CDR3 protein: CAISRLAGEDEQFF
J gene: TRBJ2-1
V gene: TRBV10-3

CDR3 protein: CASSATGHGYTF
J gene: TRBJ1-2
V gene: TRBV7-6

CDR3 protein: CASSPEAGTLNIQYF
J gene: TRBJ2-4
V gene: TRBV5-1

CDR3 protein: CAIRRVGQGADEQFF
J gene: TRBJ2-1
V gene: TRBV19

CDR3 protein: CASSEDRGDYEQYF
J gene: TRBJ2-7
V gene: TRBV2

CDR3 protein: CASSPISGASDTQYF
J gene: TRBJ2-3
V gene: TRBV2

CDR3 protein: CASSLTPGQGSGANVLTF
J gene: TRBJ2-6
V gene: TRBV7-2

CDR3 protein: CASSLDRAGGYTF
J gene: TRBJ1-2
V gene: TRBV5-4

CDR3 protein: CASSGYAGTSGGASYNEQFF
J gene: TRBJ2-1
V gene: TRBV2

CDR3 protein: CAIGGNTEAFF
J gene: TRBJ1-1
V gene: TRBV10-3

CDR3 protein: CASSLGGSTDTQYF
J gene: TRBJ2-3
V gene: TRBV5-1

CDR3 protein: CATSPLGGTNYEQYF
J gene: TRBJ2-7
V gene: TRBV7-8

CDR3 protein: CASSERFSGNTIYF
J gene: TRBJ1-3
V gene: TRBV25-1

CDR3 protein: CASRPGGAMNTEAFF
J gene: TRBJ1-1
V gene: TRBV6-5

CDR3 protein: CASSPRQGAMNTEAFF
J gene: TRBJ1-1
V gene: TRBV11-1

CDR3 protein: CASSQPGLPEYF
J gene: TRBJ2-3
V gene: TRBV14

CDR3 protein: CASSQERVYNEQFF
J gene: TRBJ2-1
V gene: TRBV14

CDR3 protein: CASSFPNQPQHF
J gene: TRBJ1-5
V gene: TRBV7-9

CDR3 protein: CASSSDLNTDTQYF
J gene: TRBJ2-3
V gene: TRBV5-1

CDR3 protein: CASSIKTGGNSGANVLTF
J gene: TRBJ2-6
V gene: TRBV19

CDR3 protein: CASSEGQTYEQYF
J gene: TRBJ2-7
V gene: TRBV6-1

CDR3 protein: CASSSTGVGSYEQYF
J gene: TRBJ2-7
V gene: TRBV28

CDR3 protein: CASSLFWTGFSYEQYF
J gene: TRBJ2-7
V gene: TRBV11-3

CDR3 protein: CAWNIGSGGADTQYF
J gene: TRBJ2-3
V gene: TRBV30

CDR3 protein: CASSQRGGADTQYF
J gene: TRBJ2-3
V gene: TRBV6-5

CDR3 protein: CASSEPGTAYNSPLHF
J gene: TRBJ1-6
V gene: TRBV28

CDR3 protein: CASSLTGNEQFF
J gene: TRBJ2-1
V gene: TRBV13

CDR3 protein: CASSYSRVVYEQYF
J gene: TRBJ2-7
V gene: TRBV6-5

CDR3 protein: CASSIRGTDTQYF
J gene: TRBJ2-3
V gene: TRBV19

CDR3 protein: CASSPIAGAEETQYF
J gene: TRBJ2-5
V gene: TRBV18

CDR3 protein: CASSLHFDRVKYYEQYF
J gene: TRBJ2-7
V gene: TRBV6-4

CDR3 protein: CASSVGTGSFQETQYF
J gene: TRBJ2-5
V gene: TRBV5-1

CDR3 protein: CASSLWVLGEQYF
J gene: TRBJ2-7
V gene: TRBV5-1

CDR3 protein: CASGSPTVARETRHSQPQHF
J gene: TRBJ1-5
V gene: TRBV5-4

CDR3 protein: CASTPAAAVNTEAFF
J gene: TRBJ1-1
V gene: TRBV11-2

CDR3 protein: CAAGEPHNEQFF
J gene: TRBJ2-1
V gene: TRBV30

CDR3 protein: CASSYLDTQYF
J gene: TRBJ2-3
V gene: TRBV6-5

CDR3 protein: CASSLGLRGRKYGYTF
J gene: TRBJ1-2
V gene: TRBV7-2

CDR3 protein: CASSTDRGRAPYGYTF
J gene: TRBJ1-2
V gene: TRBV5-4

CDR3 protein: CASSHDAGLDGQPQHF
J gene: TRBJ1-5
V gene: TRBV4-1

CDR3 protein: CASSFPTGEAFF
J gene: TRBJ1-1
V gene: TRBV28

CDR3 protein: CASSIQGYNEQFF
J gene: TRBJ2-1
V gene: TRBV7-9

CDR3 protein: CASSYSNRETQYF
J gene: TRBJ2-5
V gene: TRBV6-5

CDR3 protein: CASSSRGGEQFF
J gene: TRBJ2-1
V gene: TRBV7-3

CDR3 protein: CASSLRGGEGNTIYF
J gene: TRBJ1-3
V gene: TRBV7-9

CDR3 protein: CSTGTGEGVTEAFF
J gene: TRBJ1-1
V gene: TRBV29-1

CDR3 protein: CASSRTADYEQYF
J gene: TRBJ2-7
V gene: TRBV6-5